These 28 T cell receptor beta chains came from one sample sequenced in a study of blood T cells in healthy people across ages. The second PCR ran roughly 7 to 11 cycles with a sample-barcoded 5' primer and J-beta primers. TCRdb called the 5' RACE reads again in MiXCR, with one record for every CDR3 protein. Seen here are approximately 880,000 distinct CDR3 sequences, around 49% observed once, and the top ten hold about an eighth. Specimen: blood. The receptors were gathered from a man aged 25 to 45 in good health.

The chain uses TRBV10-3 and TRBJ2-3, with 13 bases lining up with TRBD2. Trimming took 3 bases from V and 0 from J; bases not matched to a gene: 6. Germline V gene lookup returns CDR1 ENHRY and CDR2 SYGVKD. The CDR3 contains 18 residues. As DNA, the CDR3 is TGTGCCATCAGTGATCCGACTAGCGGGGGGTTTAGCACAGATACGCAGTATTTT. Its translation is CAISDPTSGGFSTDTQYF.

The chain has TRBV6-2 or TRBV6-3 and TRBJ1-6; D is possibly TRBD1 (6 bases). The CDR3 sequence is 13 residues long. Trimming took off 6 bases at V and 8 bases at J, with 11 bases between the two ends. Germline lookup yields CDR1 MNHEY and CDR2 SVGEGT. The CDR3 DNA reads TGTGCCAGCAGCAGGGGACTGGATTCACCCCTCCACTTT. This codes for CASSRGLDSPLHF.

J is TRBJ2-1 and V is TRBV7-3; 8 bases match TRBD1. Germline CDR1 SGHTA, CDR2 FQGTGA. The CDR3 has 15 amino acids. V was pared by 5 bases and J by 5 bases, with 8 bases of the junction left unmatched. The CDR3 region is CASSPPGGVNNEQFF. The CDR3 DNA reads TGTGCCAGCAGCCCCCCAGGGGGCGTGAACAATGAGCAGTTCTTC.

This rearrangement joins TRBV4-2 to TRBJ2-3; 9 nucleotides align to TRBD2. This CDR3 region has 15 residues. Germline V lookup: CDR1 LGHNA, CDR2 YNFKEQ. V was clipped by 5 bases and J by 4 bases; unmatched bases: 7. The CDR3 DNA is TGTGCCAGCAGCGATAGCGGGGGCCGGGCAGATACGCAGTATTTT. Its translation: CASSDSGGRADTQYF.

The chain links TRBV4-1 to TRBJ2-3, with D hard to call. Germline V gives CDR1 MGHRA, CDR2 YSYEKL. The V end lost 1 base, the J end lost 2 bases, and 7 bases lay between the germline ends. The CDR3 consists of 14 residues. The CDR3 sequence is CASSQVVITDTQYF. The CDR3 DNA follows: TGCGCCAGCAGCCAAGTAGTAATCACAGATACGCAGTATTTT.

The rearrangement uses TRBV20-1 and TRBJ2-1, with D hard to call. Trimming removed 1 base at V and 13 bases at J, with 20 bases between. This CDR3 is 14 amino acids long. The germline V gene has CDR1 DFQATT and CDR2 SNEGSKA (reference sequence). CDR3 sequence: CSARVGFAEETQFF. In nucleotides, the CDR3 is TGCAGTGCTAGAGTAGGGTTTGCGGAAGAGACCCAGTTCTTC.

This clonotype was observed a handful of times. The J gene is TRBJ1-2, the V gene TRBV20-1; D is unclear. Germline V lookup: CDR1 DFQATT, CDR2 SNEGSKA (reference sequence). This CDR3 spans 12 amino acids. V dropped 5 bases and J dropped 7 bases, with 14 bases sitting between them. The CDR3 nucleotides are TGCAGTGCTCACTTTCAGATAGGTGGCTACACCTTC. Translated, it gives CSAHFQIGGYTF.

This clonotype was observed a few times. The chain has TRBV5-1 and TRBJ1-4, with 7 bases aligning to TRBD1. The length of the CDR3 is 14 residues. The germline gives CDR1 SGHRS, CDR2 YFSETQ. V was clipped by 6 bases and J by 10 bases; unmatched bases: 12. CDR3 bases: TGCGCCAGCACTACCGGGACAGTGTCTGGAAAACTGTTTTTT. Residues: CASTTGTVSGKLFF.

This chain connects TRBV7-3 to TRBJ2-5, with 11 bases matching TRBD2. The CDR3 consists of 15 residues. Germline V lookup: CDR1 SGHTA, CDR2 FQGTGA. J was trimmed by 11 bases and V by 5 bases; bases with no gene match: 13. CDR3 amino acids: CASSTSGGRNNEQYF. The CDR3 DNA reads TGTGCCAGCAGCACTAGCGGGGGCCGCAACAATGAGCAGTACTTC. Filled out from reference TRBV7-3 and TRBJ2-5, the complete variable domain reads GAGVSQTPSNKVTEKGKYVELRCDPISGHTALYWYRQSLGQGPEFLIYFQGTGAADDSGLPNDRFFAVRPEGSVSTLKIQRTERGDSAVYLCASSTSGGRNNEQYFGPGTRLLVL.

V and J are TRBV7-9 and TRBJ2-7; TRBD1 matches 10 bases. Germline V gene lookup returns CDR1 SEHNR and CDR2 FQNEAQ (reference sequence). The CDR3 is 14 amino acids. V lost 5 bases and J lost 5; bases outside the gene matches: 6. The CDR3 coding sequence is TGTGCCAGCAGCGGGACAGGGGCAGGAAACGAGCAGTACTTC. The encoded protein is CASSGTGAGNEQYF.

The J gene is TRBJ2-5, the V gene TRBV2; D is perhaps TRBD1 (6 bases). Germline V CDR1 and CDR2: SNHLY, FYNNEI. The V gene lost 2 bases and the J gene lost 4 bases, with 11 bases spanning the gap. There are 14 residues in the CDR3. The CDR3 loop is CASSETGPGETQYF. The CDR3 nucleotides are TGTGCCAGCAGTGAAACAGGGCCCGGAGAGACCCAGTACTTC.

The chain uses TRBV20-1 and TRBJ1-2, with 10 bases lining up with TRBD1. This CDR3 comprises 12 residues. The germline gives CDR1 DFQATT, CDR2 SNEGSKA (reference sequence). The trim removed 8 bases at V and 2 bases at J, leaving 2 bases unmatched. The CDR3 is CSTDRGNYGYTF. The CDR3 nucleotides are TGCAGTACGGACAGGGGGAACTATGGCTACACCTTC.

The chain couples TRBV20-1 to TRBJ1-4; D remains ambiguous. The length of the CDR3 is 13 residues. With 4 bases removed from V and 0 bases from J, the gap between germline ends came to 6 bases. CDR1 and CDR2 (germline): DFQATT, SNEGSKA (reference sequence). CDR3 sequence reads: CSAIETTNEKLFF. The CDR3 DNA reads as TGCAGTGCTATCGAAACAACTAATGAAAAACTGTTTTTT.

This sequence joins TRBV3-1 and TRBJ2-3; perhaps TRBD1 as D (6 bases). Trimming stripped 3 bases from V and 2 bases from J, with 18 bases between. Per the germline V gene, CDR1 is LGHDT and CDR2 is YNNKEL (reference sequence). The CDR3 is 17 amino acids. The CDR3 DNA reads as TGTGCCAGCAGCCAGGAAGTATCGGACAGAAACACAGATACGCAGTATTTT. Protein product: CASSQEVSDRNTDTQYF.

The rearrangement uses TRBV15 and TRBJ2-7; 7 nucleotides match TRBD1. Trimming removed 0 bases from V and 2 bases from J; junction bases left unmatched: 10. The germline V gene has CDR1 LNHNV and CDR2 YYDKDF (reference sequence). The CDR3 is 17 amino acids. DNA of the CDR3: TGTGCCACCAGCAGAGATCGGAAGGGGGCCCTACCCTACGAGCAGTACTTC. Its translation: CATSRDRKGALPYEQYF.

The V and J genes are TRBV5-1 and TRBJ2-7, with 7 nucleotides matching TRBD1. The CDR3 extends over 15 amino acids. Trimming took 4 bases from V and 12 from J; bases not matched to a gene: 19. In germline, CDR1 is SGHRS, CDR2 YFSETQ. In nucleotides, the CDR3 is TGCGCCAGCAGCCATATGACAGGGAATAGCGAGGGCGTGTACTTC. This translates into CASSHMTGNSEGVYF. Supplemented by reference TRBV5-1 and TRBJ2-7, the full variable domain reads KAGVTQTPRYLIKTRGQQVTLSCSPISGHRSVSWYQQTPGQGLQFLFEYFSETQRNKGNFPGRFSGRQFSNSRSEMNVSTLELGDSALYLCASSHMTGNSEGVYFGPGTRLTVT.

The chain couples TRBV24-1 to TRBJ2-1, with D perhaps matching TRBD1 (5 bases). The CDR3 consists of 15 residues. Germline V lookup: CDR1 KGHDR, CDR2 SFDVKD. V was clipped by 3 bases and J by 7 bases, with 15 bases between them. The CDR3 DNA reads as TGTGCCACCAGTGATCCCCAGGGAATGGAGAATGAGCAGTTCTTC. Amino acid sequence: CATSDPQGMENEQFF.

This clonotype was observed a few times. The J gene is TRBJ2-7, the V gene TRBV7-9; D is ambiguous. Germline V CDR1 and CDR2: SEHNR, FQNEAQ (reference sequence). Between the trimmed V and J ends, which lost 5 bases and 5 bases, there was a span of 22 bases. This CDR3 is 16 amino acids long. The CDR3 sequence: CASSQRVERIPHEQYF. The CDR3 DNA follows: TGTGCCAGCAGCCAAAGGGTTGAGAGAATACCCCACGAGCAGTACTTC.

This clonotype was seen a handful of times. The chain recombines TRBV6-5 with TRBJ1-6; the D is unclear. The CDR3 contains 13 residues. Germline CDR1 MNHEY, CDR2 SVGAGI. V was shortened by 2 bases and J by 5 bases, with 4 bases between the two germline ends. CDR3 protein: CASSYANNSPLHF. CDR3 nucleotides: TGTGCCAGCAGTTACGCGAATAATTCACCCCTCCACTTT.

The rearrangement links TRBV6-1 to TRBJ2-4; D unclear. Germline CDR1 is MNHNS and CDR2 is SASEGT. The V end was cut by 7 bases, the J end by 3 bases, with 4 bases between. This CDR3 has 11 residues. DNA for the CDR3: TGTGCCAGCAAGGGCAAAAACATTCAGTACTTC. Its translation: CASKGKNIQYF.

The chain is built from TRBV12-3 or TRBV12-4 and TRBJ1-2, with D unresolved. V lost 6 bases and J lost 1, with 12 bases in between. The CDR3 spans 14 residues. CDR3 protein: CASSDGRLNYGYTF. The DNA for the CDR3 is TGTGCCAGCAGCGACGGACGCCTTAACTATGGCTACACCTTC.

Notes on this clonotype: Its ends do not fully match the called genes, so a read error is possible. The chain couples TRBV4-2 to TRBJ1-1; no clear D. Germline V CDR1 and CDR2: LGHNA, YNFKEQ. The CDR3 length is 12 residues. In DNA, the CDR3 is TGTGTCAGCAGTCCCGGTGGGACTGAAGCTTTCTTT. Translating it yields CVSSPGGTEAFF.

The chain recombines TRBV20-1 with TRBJ2-7, with TRBD1 identical over 12 bases. Germline CDR1 is DFQATT and CDR2 is SNEGSKA (reference sequence). The V segment lost 4 bases and the J segment 7 bases; nucleotides outside the gene matches: 8. This CDR3 is built from 14 residues. The CDR3 bases are TGCAGTGCTACCCCGGGACAGGGGGCGGGTGAGCAGTACTTC. It codes for CSATPGQGAGEQYF.

The V gene is TRBV7-2, the J gene TRBJ1-1; D is ambiguous. Germline CDR1 reads SGHTA; CDR2 reads FQGNSA. The CDR3 has 14 residues. V was shortened by 4 bases and J by 3 bases, with 12 bases between the two germline ends. The CDR3 DNA reads TGTGCCAGCAGCTACCGAAGAGGTGACACTGAAGCTTTCTTT. Its translation: CASSYRRGDTEAFF.

This clonotype was observed a handful of times. The V and J genes are TRBV5-1 and TRBJ2-3, with D possibly TRBD1 on 5 matching bases. V lost 4 bases, J lost 4 bases, and 10 bases lay in between. Germline CDR1 reads SGHRS; CDR2 reads YFSETQ. The CDR3 extends over 13 amino acids. In DNA, the CDR3 is TGCGCCAGCAGCGTGGAAGGGGCAGATACGCAGTATTTT. This translates into CASSVEGADTQYF. Variable domain in full (rest from reference TRBV5-1 and TRBJ2-3): KAGVTQTPRYLIKTRGQQVTLSCSPISGHRSVSWYQQTPGQGLQFLFEYFSETQRNKGNFPGRFSGRQFSNSRSEMNVSTLELGDSALYLCASSVEGADTQYFGPGTRLTVL.

This clonotype was recorded a few times. V usage is TRBV4-2 and J usage is TRBJ2-5; D gene ambiguous. V dropped 0 bases and J dropped 4 bases, with 9 bases sitting between them. CDR1 LGHNA and CDR2 YNFKEQ come from the germline V gene. This CDR3 is 14 amino acids long. The DNA for the CDR3 is TGTGCCAGCAGCCAAGAGAACCTGCGAGAGACCCAGTACTTC. Amino acids: CASSQENLRETQYF.

The rearrangement links TRBV11-2 to TRBJ2-7, with 15 bases matching TRBD2. The CDR3 runs to 16 residues. CDR1 is SGHAT, CDR2 FQNNGV, per germline. V lost 4 bases, J lost 4 bases, and 5 bases stayed unmatched. In DNA, the CDR3 is TGTGCCAGCAGCTCGAGGACTAGCGGGGGGGTTTACGAGCAGTACTTC. It is translated as CASSSRTSGGVYEQYF.

This clonotype came up a few times. J is TRBJ2-3 and V is TRBV20-1; possibly TRBD2 for D (6 bases). Trimming pared 3 bases from V and 3 bases from J, leaving 16 bases between. In germline, CDR1 is DFQATT, CDR2 SNEGSKA (reference sequence). The CDR3 extends over 15 amino acids. CDR3 region: CSASPQAGRTDTQYF. In DNA form, the CDR3 reads TGCAGTGCTAGTCCTCAGGCGGGACGGACAGATACGCAGTATTTT.